Listed below are T cell receptor beta chains from one sample, sequenced in a study of molecular identifiers for immune sequencing clone quantification. TCRdb called the PCR reads again in MiXCR, with one record for every CDR3 protein. This sample has approximately 41,000 distinct CDR3 sequences, with roughly a fifth found just once. Sequencing was carried out using naive CD8+ T cells from blood, with Jurkat cell RNA spiked in. The receptor source for this set is a human donor in good health. Some libraries in this study had Jurkat cell RNA spiked in. Both conserved end residues are part of each CDR3. A D gene is named only where the DNA matches it firmly. Size values are once, few and many counts, or a class for expanded clones, and some rows have none.

j_call	clone_size	d_call	v_call	cdr3_aa	cdr3_nt
TRBJ2-3	-	-	TRBV15	CATSRGGLTSTDTQYF	TGTGCCACCAGCAGAGGCGGGCTTACTAGCACAGATACGCAGTATTTT
TRBJ2-5	many	TRBD1	TRBV27	CASRNAGGVKTQYF	TGTGCCAGCAGGAATGCAGGGGGCGTGAAGACCCAGTACTTC
TRBJ2-2	many	-	TRBV2	CASSSVDTGELFF	TGTGCCAGCAGTTCCGTAGACACCGGGGAGCTGTTTTTT
TRBJ2-7	-	TRBD2	TRBV5-5	CASSLLAGGSYEQYF	TGTGCCAGCAGCTTGCTAGCGGGGGGGAGCTACGAGCAGTACTTC
TRBJ1-4	-	-	TRBV7-8	CASSLAFHGVGTNETLLF	TGTGCCAGCAGCTTAGCGTTTCATGGTGTTGGCACTAATGAAACACTGCTTTTT
TRBJ2-3	many	TRBD2	TRBV9	CASSVELAGGSDTQYF	TGTGCCAGCAGCGTAGAATTAGCGGGAGGTTCGGATACGCAGTATTTT
TRBJ1-4	many	-	TRBV29-1	CSGLHAGINEKLFF	TGCAGCGGACTTCATGCAGGGATAAATGAAAAACTGTTTTTT
TRBJ2-3	-	-	TRBV12-3/TRBV12-4	CATRGGSTDTQYF	TGTGCCACCCGGGGTGGAAGCACAGATACGCAGTATTTT
TRBJ1-4	many	TRBD1	TRBV6-6	CASSYSTGGEGKLFF	TGTGCCAGCAGTTACTCTACAGGGGGGGAGGGAAAACTGTTTTTT
TRBJ2-3	-	TRBD2	TRBV6-2/TRBV6-3	CASSYGASGYTDTQYF	TGTGCCAGCAGTTACGGCGCTAGCGGATACACAGATACGCAGTATTTT
TRBJ2-7	-	TRBD2	TRBV7-2	CASSFGGAPYEQYF	TGTGCCAGCAGCTTCGGGGGGGCCCCCTACGAGCAGTACTTC
TRBJ2-7	many	TRBD2	TRBV7-9	CASSPQASGLFYEQYF	TGTGCCAGCAGCCCGCAGGCTAGCGGGTTATTCTACGAGCAGTACTTC
TRBJ2-7	few	-	TRBV27	CASSGSAGLEQYF	TGTGCCAGCAGTGGCTCGGCAGGATTAGAGCAGTACTTC
TRBJ1-1	many	-	TRBV19	CASSSDVGARNTEAFF	TGTGCCAGTAGTAGTGATGTGGGGGCGCGGAACACTGAAGCTTTCTTT
TRBJ2-3	many	-	TRBV6-2/TRBV6-3	CASSPGLFTDTQYF	TGTGCCAGCAGTCCGGGACTTTTTACAGATACGCAGTATTTT
TRBJ1-5	many	TRBD1	TRBV4-3	CASSHHTGGGQPQHF	TGCGCCAGCAGCCACCATACAGGGGGAGGTCAGCCCCAGCATTTT
TRBJ2-4	once	-	TRBV7-9	CASSSTGTEGGIQYF	TGTGCCAGCAGTTCTACCGGGACTGAGGGAGGCATTCAGTACTTC
TRBJ2-7	many	-	TRBV27	CASSLSTASYEQYF	TGTGCCAGCAGTTTATCGACGGCCTCCTACGAGCAGTACTTC
TRBJ1-1	many	-	TRBV9	CASSVYVNTEAFF	TGTGCCAGCAGCGTTTACGTGAACACTGAAGCTTTCTTT
TRBJ2-3	many	-	TRBV19	CASSILNGDTQYF	TGTGCCAGTAGTATCTTGAACGGAGATACGCAGTATTTT
TRBJ1-1	many	-	TRBV6-2/TRBV6-3	CASSYSISAATEDTEAFF	TGTGCCAGCAGTTACTCGATTTCAGCCGCGACAGAGGACACTGAAGCTTTCTTT
TRBJ2-2	many	-	TRBV7-2	CASSSGGPPGLKTGELFF	TGTGCCAGCAGCTCAGGAGGGCCCCCGGGACTGAAAACCGGGGAGCTGTTTTTT
TRBJ2-2	many	-	TRBV12-3/TRBV12-4	CASSSPFPSGELFF	TGTGCCAGCAGTTCCCCTTTCCCATCCGGGGAGCTGTTTTTT
TRBJ2-3	many	TRBD2	TRBV7-6	CASSSLPGGLSTDTQYF	TGTGCCAGCAGCTCATTACCGGGAGGCTTGAGCACAGATACGCAGTATTTT
TRBJ2-7	-	TRBD2	TRBV7-9	CASSFGGDYEQYF	TGTGCCAGCAGCTTCGGGGGGGACTACGAGCAGTACTTC
TRBJ1-1	many	-	TRBV13	CASSPPGFDRNTEAFF	TGTGCCAGCAGCCCCCCGGGCTTTGACAGAAACACTGAAGCTTTCTTT
TRBJ2-2	many	TRBD2	TRBV11-2	CASSPPSGGAGGELFF	TGTGCCAGCAGCCCCCCTAGCGGGGGGGCGGGCGGGGAGCTGTTTTTT
TRBJ2-3	many	-	TRBV20-1	CSARDIRGARDTQYF	TGCAGTGCTAGAGATATCAGGGGGGCCCGAGATACGCAGTATTTT
TRBJ2-7	many	-	TRBV4-1	CASSQESQYPYEQYF	TGCGCCAGCAGCCAAGAGTCACAGTACCCCTACGAGCAGTACTTC
TRBJ2-7	many	-	TRBV4-1	CASSQNGAYEQYF	TGCGCCAGCAGCCAAAACGGGGCCTACGAGCAGTACTTC
TRBJ2-3	many	TRBD2	TRBV25-1	CASSEIISGGPTDTQYF	TGTGCCAGCAGTGAAATAATCAGCGGGGGGCCCACAGATACGCAGTATTTT
TRBJ2-1	many	-	TRBV12-3/TRBV12-4	CASSFSVRGNEQFF	-
TRBJ1-5	many	-	TRBV7-7	CASSLATHSQHF	TGTGCTAGCAGCTTAGCCACCCATTCCCAGCATTTT
TRBJ2-3	many	-	TRBV15	CATSREGQVGTDTQYF	TGTGCCACCAGCAGAGAAGGTCAGGTCGGCACAGATACGCAGTATTTT
TRBJ2-1	-	TRBD2	TRBV5-4	CASSSGTSGIPPPYNEQFF	TGTGCCAGCAGCTCCGGGACTAGCGGGATCCCACCCCCCTACAATGAGCAGTTCTTC
TRBJ2-7	many	TRBD1	TRBV27	CASSLRGPSYEQYF	TGTGCCAGCAGTTTGAGGGGGCCCTCCTACGAGCAGTACTTC
TRBJ2-7	many	-	TRBV7-9	CASSLSGKHEQYF	TGTGCCAGCAGCTTATCTGGGAAGCACGAGCAGTACTTC
TRBJ1-5	many	-	TRBV12-3/TRBV12-4	CASSSGSQPQHF	TGTGCCAGCAGTTCGGGGTCTCAGCCCCAGCATTTT
TRBJ1-1	-	TRBD1	TRBV29-1	CSVEGSLRGRGRNTEAFF	TGCAGCGTTGAAGGGAGCCTCCGGGGCAGGGGGCGAAACACAGAAGCTTTCTTT
TRBJ2-1	-	-	TRBV28	CASKPSPGGATDPYNEQFF	TGTGCCAGCAAACCGTCTCCAGGCGGGGCGACAGACCCATACAATGAGCAGTTCTTC
TRBJ2-7	many	-	TRBV19	CASSFGLGRSYEQYF	TGTGCCAGTAGCTTTGGATTGGGGCGAAGCTACGAGCAGTACTTC
TRBJ2-7	many	-	TRBV27	CASSSGIELYEQYF	TGTGCCAGCAGTTCCGGTATAGAGTTGTACGAGCAGTACTTC
TRBJ2-7	few	-	TRBV6-2/TRBV6-3	CASSTRQIPYEQYF	TGTGCCAGCAGTACCAGACAGATCCCCTACGAGCAGTACTTC
TRBJ1-1	many	-	TRBV12-3/TRBV12-4	CASSVSSVNTEAFF	TGTGCCAGCAGCGTAAGTTCAGTGAACACTGAAGCTTTCTTT
TRBJ1-1	many	TRBD1	TRBV6-1	CASKRDSSSMNTEAFF	TGTGCCAGCAAGCGGGACAGCTCTTCCATGAACACTGAAGCTTTCTTT
TRBJ2-3	-	TRBD2	TRBV9	CASSVWASGSTDTQYF	TGTGCCAGCAGCGTATGGGCTAGCGGGAGCACGGATACGCAGTATTTT
TRBJ2-3	many	TRBD2	TRBV6-6	CASTPPAREGGTDTQYF	TGTGCCAGCACCCCGCCGGCGCGGGAGGGGGGCACAGATACGCAGTATTTT
TRBJ1-1	many	-	TRBV29-1	CSVETGTEAFF	TGCAGCGTTGAAACAGGGACTGAAGCTTTCTTT
TRBJ1-3	many	-	TRBV7-9	CASSSVRVDLSGNTIYF	TGTGCCAGCAGCTCAGTGAGGGTCGACCTCTCTGGAAACACCATATATTTT
TRBJ2-3	-	-	TRBV29-1	CSVEEVSQGWGFTDTQYF	TGCAGCGTTGAAGAGGTTTCTCAGGGGTGGGGATTCACAGATACGCAGTATTTT
TRBJ2-3	many	-	TRBV9	CASSRQDLSTDTQYF	TGTGCCAGCAGCCGACAGGACCTTAGCACAGATACGCAGTATTTT
TRBJ1-1	-	-	TRBV2	CASRVGAVEAFF	TGTGCCAGCAGAGTTGGAGCCGTCGAAGCTTTCTTT
TRBJ2-1	-	-	TRBV27	CASSFQAGNEQFF	TGTGCCAGCAGTTTTCAGGCGGGAAATGAGCAGTTCTTC
TRBJ2-7	many	-	TRBV5-6	CASSAGFPYEQYF	TGTGCCAGCAGCGCGGGATTCCCCTACGAGCAGTACTTC